This T cell receptor beta chain was observed in a study of blood T cell repertoires in COVID-19. As for the study in general: Samples representing acute and convalescent COVID-19 were sourced from the United States, Italy and Spain.

This CDR3 is built from 14 residues. Trimming left V 1 base short and J 2 bases short, with 9 bases between. Germline V CDR1 and CDR2: SGHAT, FQNNGV. Original handling: Estimates of nucleated cell counts were drawn from the amplification of reference gene primers. Assay: immunoSEQ multiplex PCR; the TCRdb copy retains only in-frame clones and omits some. V and J calls and clone size are as listed in that table; D and trimming were resolved from the DNA. The sample carries approximately 100,000 clones, around nine tenths recorded once. Seattle-derived patients entered the study during active infection and were followed longitudinally.

What was sequenced was peripheral blood. V usage is TRBV11-2 and J usage is TRBJ2-7; D is uncertain. This clonotype was obtained from a human donor with COVID-19, enrolled during active disease. The donor label of this sample is uncertain. CDR3 protein: CASSLVWRTYEQYF. CDR3 in DNA: TGTGCCAGCAGCTTAGTATGGAGAACCTACGAGCAGTACTTC.